This T cell receptor beta chain was sequenced for a study of cytomegalovirus exposure and HLA in healthy donors. A multiplex PCR was run with 60 Vbeta primers and 13 Jbeta primers. Generated by immunoSEQ multiplex PCR, the TCRdb table keeps only in-frame clones and is missing some. The table records around 110,000 clones, roughly four fifths of them present only once. Germline lookup yields CDR1 MNHEY and CDR2 SVGAGI. This CDR3 is built from 15 residues. V was clipped by 5 bases and J by 4 bases, with 17 bases between them. The V and J genes are TRBV6-5 and TRBJ1-2; maybe TRBD1 (6 bases). The sequenced material came from PBMCs. The sequence was collected from a man aged 25 to 40 in good health and CMV-seropositive. The CDR3 DNA follows: TGTGCCAGCAGTGCCACAAGGGGAGGGGGCTATGGCTACACCTTC. This sequence encodes CASSATRGGGYGYTF.